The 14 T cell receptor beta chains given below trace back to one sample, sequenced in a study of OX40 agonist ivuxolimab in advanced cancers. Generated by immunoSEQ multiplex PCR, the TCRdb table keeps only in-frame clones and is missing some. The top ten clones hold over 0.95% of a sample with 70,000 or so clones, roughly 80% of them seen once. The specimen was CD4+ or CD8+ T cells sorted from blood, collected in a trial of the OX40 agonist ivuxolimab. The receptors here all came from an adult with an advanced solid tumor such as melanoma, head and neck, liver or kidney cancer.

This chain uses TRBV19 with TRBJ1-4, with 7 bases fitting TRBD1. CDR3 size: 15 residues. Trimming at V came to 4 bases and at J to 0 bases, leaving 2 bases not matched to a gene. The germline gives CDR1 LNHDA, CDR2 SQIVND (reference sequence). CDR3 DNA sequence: TGTGCCAGTAGTACCACAGGGGCAACTAATGAAAAACTGTTTTTT. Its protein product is CASSTTGATNEKLFF.

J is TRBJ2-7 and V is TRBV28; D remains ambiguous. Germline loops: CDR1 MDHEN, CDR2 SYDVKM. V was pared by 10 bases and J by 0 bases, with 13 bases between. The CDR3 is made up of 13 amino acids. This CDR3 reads CATVGGVSYEQYF. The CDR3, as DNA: TGTGCCACCGTCGGTGGGGTCTCCTACGAGCAGTACTTC. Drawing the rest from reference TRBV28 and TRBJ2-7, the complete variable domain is DVKVTQSSRYLVKRTGEKVFLECVQDMDHENMFWYRQDPGLGLRLIYFSYDVKMKEKGDIPEGYSVSREKKERFSLILESASTNQTSMYLCATVGGVSYEQYFGPGTRLTVT.

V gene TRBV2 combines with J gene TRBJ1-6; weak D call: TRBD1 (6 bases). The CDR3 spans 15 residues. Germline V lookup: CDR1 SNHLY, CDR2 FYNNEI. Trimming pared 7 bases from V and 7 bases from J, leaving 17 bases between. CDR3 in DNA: TGTGCCAGCATCTTGGGGGGCGAATGGAATTCACCCCTCCACTTT. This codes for CASILGGEWNSPLHF.

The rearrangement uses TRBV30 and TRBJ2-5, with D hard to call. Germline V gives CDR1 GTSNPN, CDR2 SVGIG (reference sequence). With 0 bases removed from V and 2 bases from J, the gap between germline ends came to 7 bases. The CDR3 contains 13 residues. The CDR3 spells CAWSVLAQETQYF. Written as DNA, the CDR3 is TGTGCCTGGAGTGTACTGGCGCAAGAGACCCAGTACTTC. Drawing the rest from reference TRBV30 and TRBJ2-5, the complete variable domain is SQTIHQWPATLVQPVGSPLSLECTVEGTSNPNLYWYRQAAGRGLQLLFYSVGIGQISSEVPQNLSASRPQDRQFILSSKKLLLSDSGFYLCAWSVLAQETQYFGPGTRLLVL.

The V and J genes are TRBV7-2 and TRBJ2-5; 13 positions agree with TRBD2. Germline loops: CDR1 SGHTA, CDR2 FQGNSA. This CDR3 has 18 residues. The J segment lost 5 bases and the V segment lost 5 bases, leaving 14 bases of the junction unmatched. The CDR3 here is CASSPPGLAGPGRETQYF. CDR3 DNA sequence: TGTGCCAGCAGCCCGCCGGGACTAGCGGGGCCAGGCAGGGAGACCCAGTACTTC.

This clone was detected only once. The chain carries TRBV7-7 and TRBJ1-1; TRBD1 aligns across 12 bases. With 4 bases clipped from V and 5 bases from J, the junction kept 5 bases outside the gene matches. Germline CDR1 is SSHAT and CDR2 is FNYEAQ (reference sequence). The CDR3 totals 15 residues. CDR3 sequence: CASSWGQGARTEAFF. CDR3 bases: TGTGCCAGCAGCTGGGGACAGGGGGCGCGGACTGAAGCTTTCTTT.

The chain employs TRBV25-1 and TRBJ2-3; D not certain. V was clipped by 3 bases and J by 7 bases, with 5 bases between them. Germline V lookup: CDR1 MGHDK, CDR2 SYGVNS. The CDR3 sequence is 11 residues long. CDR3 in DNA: TGTGCCAGCAGTGACCGGTATACGCAGTATTTT. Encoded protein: CASSDRYTQYF.

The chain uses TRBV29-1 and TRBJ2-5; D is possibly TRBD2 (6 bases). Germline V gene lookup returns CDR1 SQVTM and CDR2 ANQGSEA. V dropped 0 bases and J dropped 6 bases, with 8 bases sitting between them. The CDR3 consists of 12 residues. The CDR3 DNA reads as TGCAGCGTTGAAGATGGGGGGAAGACCCAGTACTTC. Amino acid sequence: CSVEDGGKTQYF.

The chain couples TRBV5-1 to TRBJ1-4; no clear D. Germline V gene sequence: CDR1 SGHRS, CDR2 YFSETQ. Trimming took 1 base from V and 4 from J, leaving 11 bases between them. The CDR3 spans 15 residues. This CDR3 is CASSLNRRVNEKLFF. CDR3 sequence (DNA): TGCGCCAGCAGCTTGAACCGAAGGGTTAATGAAAAACTGTTTTTT.

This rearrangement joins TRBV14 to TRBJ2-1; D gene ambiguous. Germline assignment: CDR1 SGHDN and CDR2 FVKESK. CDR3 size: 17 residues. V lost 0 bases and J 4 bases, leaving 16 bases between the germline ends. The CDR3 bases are TGTGCCAGCAGCCAAGATAAGATGGGTTCCCTATACAATGAGCAGTTCTTC. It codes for CASSQDKMGSLYNEQFF.

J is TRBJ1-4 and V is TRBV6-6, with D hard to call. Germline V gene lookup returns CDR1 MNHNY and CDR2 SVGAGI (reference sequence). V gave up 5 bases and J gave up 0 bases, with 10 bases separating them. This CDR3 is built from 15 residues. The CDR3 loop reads CASSHGSSTNEKLFF. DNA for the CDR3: TGTGCCAGCAGTCACGGGTCTTCAACTAATGAAAAACTGTTTTTT.

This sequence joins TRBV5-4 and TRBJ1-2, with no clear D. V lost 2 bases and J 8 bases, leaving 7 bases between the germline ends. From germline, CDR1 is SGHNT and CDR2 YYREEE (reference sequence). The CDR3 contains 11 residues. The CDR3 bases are TGTGCCAGCAGCTTAAGACTAGGCTACACCTTC. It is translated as CASSLRLGYTF.

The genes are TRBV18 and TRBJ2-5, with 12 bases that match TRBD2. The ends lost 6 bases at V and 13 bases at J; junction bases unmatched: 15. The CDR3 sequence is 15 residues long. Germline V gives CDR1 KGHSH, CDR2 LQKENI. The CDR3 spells CASSTARTSGVVRYF. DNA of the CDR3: TGTGCCAGCTCTACGGCTAGGACTAGCGGGGTTGTTAGGTACTTC.

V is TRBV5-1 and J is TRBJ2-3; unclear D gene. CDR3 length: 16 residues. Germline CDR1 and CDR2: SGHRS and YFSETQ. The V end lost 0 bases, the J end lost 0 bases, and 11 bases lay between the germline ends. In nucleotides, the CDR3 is TGCGCCAGCAGCTTGGGTGGCCCCCCTAGCACAGATACGCAGTATTTT. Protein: CASSLGGPPSTDTQYF. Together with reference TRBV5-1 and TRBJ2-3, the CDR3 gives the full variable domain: KAGVTQTPRYLIKTRGQQVTLSCSPISGHRSVSWYQQTPGQGLQFLFEYFSETQRNKGNFPGRFSGRQFSNSRSEMNVSTLELGDSALYLCASSLGGPPSTDTQYFGPGTRLTVL.